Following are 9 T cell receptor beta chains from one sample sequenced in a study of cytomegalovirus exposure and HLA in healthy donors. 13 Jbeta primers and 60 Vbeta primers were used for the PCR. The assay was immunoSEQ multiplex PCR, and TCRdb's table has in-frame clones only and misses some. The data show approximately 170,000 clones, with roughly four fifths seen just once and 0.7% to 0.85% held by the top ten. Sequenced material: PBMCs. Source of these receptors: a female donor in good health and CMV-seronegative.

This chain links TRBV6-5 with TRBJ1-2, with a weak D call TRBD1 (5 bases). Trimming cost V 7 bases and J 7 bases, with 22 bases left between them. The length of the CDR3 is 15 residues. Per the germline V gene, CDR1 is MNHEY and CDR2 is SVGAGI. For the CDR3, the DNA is TGTGCCAGCAAACCTAGGGAGGGTAGGGGACTTGGCTACACCTTC. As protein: CASKPREGRGLGYTF.

The CDR3 spells CASSLSSSGNTIYF. The CDR3 nucleotides read TGTGCCAGCAGTTTATCCTCCTCTGGAAACACCATATATTTT. The rearrangement uses TRBV28 and TRBJ1-3; D gene uncertain. The CDR3 is 14 amino acids. Germline loops: CDR1 MDHEN, CDR2 SYDVKM. Trimming took off 1 base at V and 0 bases at J, with 4 bases between the two ends.

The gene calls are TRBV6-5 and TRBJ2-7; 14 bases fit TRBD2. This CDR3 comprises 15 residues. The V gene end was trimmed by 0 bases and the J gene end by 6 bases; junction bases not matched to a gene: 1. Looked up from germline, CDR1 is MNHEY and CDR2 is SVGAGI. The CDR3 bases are TGTGCCAGCAGTTACTCCGGACTAGCGGGAGGCGAGCAGTACTTC. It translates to CASSYSGLAGGEQYF.

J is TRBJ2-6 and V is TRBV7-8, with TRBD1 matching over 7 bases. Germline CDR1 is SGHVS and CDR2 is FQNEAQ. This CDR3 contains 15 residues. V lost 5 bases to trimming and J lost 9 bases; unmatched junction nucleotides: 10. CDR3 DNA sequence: TGTGCCAGCAGCCCCAACAGGGGCCTGGTCAACGTCCTGACTTTC. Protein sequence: CASSPNRGLVNVLTF.

The CDR3 DNA reads as TGTGCCAGCAGCTTAGACAGGAACACCGGGGAGCTGTTTTTT. It encodes CASSLDRNTGELFF. The chain links TRBV7-8 to TRBJ2-2, with no clear D. V was trimmed by 1 base and J by 1 base, leaving 4 bases between them. Germline CDR1 reads SGHVS; CDR2 reads FQNEAQ. There are 14 residues in the CDR3.

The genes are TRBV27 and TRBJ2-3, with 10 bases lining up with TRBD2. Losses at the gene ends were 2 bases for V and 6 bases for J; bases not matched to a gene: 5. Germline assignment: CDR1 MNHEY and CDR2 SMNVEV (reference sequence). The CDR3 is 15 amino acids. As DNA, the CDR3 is TGTGCCAGCAGTTTACAAGCGGGAGGGAAGGATACGCAGTATTTT. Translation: CASSLQAGGKDTQYF.

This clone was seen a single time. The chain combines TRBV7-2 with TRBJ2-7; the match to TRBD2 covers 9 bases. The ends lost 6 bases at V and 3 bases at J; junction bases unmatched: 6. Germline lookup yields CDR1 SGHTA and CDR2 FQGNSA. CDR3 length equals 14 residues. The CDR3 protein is CASRTSGGNYEQYF. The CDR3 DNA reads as TGTGCCAGCAGGACTAGCGGAGGGAACTACGAGCAGTACTTC. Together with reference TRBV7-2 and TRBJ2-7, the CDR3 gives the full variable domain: GAGVSQSPSNKVTEKGKDVELRCDPISGHTALYWYRQSLGQGLEFLIYFQGNSAPDKSGLPSDRFSAERTGGSVSTLTIQRTQQEDSAVYLCASRTSGGNYEQYFGPGTRLTVT.

CDR3 in amino acids: CASSGQGVPLGYGYTF. CDR3 in DNA: TGTGCCTCCTCGGGACAGGGGGTTCCTCTTGGCTATGGCTACACCTTC. The genes are TRBV30 and TRBJ1-2, with 11 positions matching TRBD1. CDR3 length equals 16 residues. V dropped 7 bases and J dropped 4; count of bases not matched to a gene: 14. Germline assignment: CDR1 GTSNPN and CDR2 SVGIG (reference sequence).

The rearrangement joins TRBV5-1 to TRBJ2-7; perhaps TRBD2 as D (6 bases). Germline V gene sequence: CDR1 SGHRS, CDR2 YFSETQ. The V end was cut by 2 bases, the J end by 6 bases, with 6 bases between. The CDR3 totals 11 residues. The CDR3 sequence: CASSFGGEQYF. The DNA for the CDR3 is TGCGCCAGCAGCTTCGGGGGCGAGCAGTACTTC.